In its sample, the clone carrying this TCR beta chain was seen once. Its target is not known. These data come from a study of cytomegalovirus exposure and HLA in healthy donors. Study-wide results and limits: Within a later analysis, the majority of CMV-associated TCR beta chains appeared HLA-restricted. As confirmed in vitro, a few CMV-associated chains were specific for CMV antigens.

Primers for the PCR totalled 60 Vbeta and 13 Jbeta. Sequencing used immunoSEQ multiplex PCR; TCRdb keeps in-frame clones, though not all of them. The table includes about 190,000 clones, just under 75% detected once. The V gene lost 6 bases and the J gene lost 3 bases, with 3 bases spanning the gap. The CDR3 spans 11 residues. Germline assignment: CDR1 LNHDA and CDR2 SQIVND (reference sequence). The J gene is TRBJ2-1, the V gene TRBV19; D not certain. The sample comprised PBMCs. The source of this sequence is a woman aged 30 to 39 in good health and CMV-seropositive. The CDR3 region is CASRYYNEQFF. CDR3 in DNA: TGTGCCAGTAGGTACTACAATGAGCAGTTCTTC.